The 6 T cell receptor beta chains listed next were all sequenced from one sample in a study of shared T cell receptors in the human thymus. Only in-frame clones appear in the TCRdb table, and some are missing; sequencing was by immunoSEQ multiplex PCR. The repertoire holds 720,000 or so clones, with approximately 83% as singletons. The same specimen was also included in a second study, on human thymus T cells.

Sample: thymocytes. All receptors derive from a girl under three years old with a congenital heart defect.

The rearrangement joins TRBV5-1 to TRBJ1-5; 8 nucleotides agree with TRBD1. Germline V gene data show CDR1 as SGHRS and CDR2 as YFSETQ. Losses at the gene ends were 4 bases for V and 11 bases for J; bases not matched to a gene: 11. The CDR3 spans 14 residues. The CDR3, as DNA: TGCGCCAGCAGCCCGGACAGGGTAAATGGGACCCAGCATTTT. It yields the protein CASSPDRVNGTQHF.

This sequence joins TRBV2 and TRBJ1-1; perhaps TRBD1 as D (6 bases). Germline-derived CDR1 and CDR2 are SNHLY and FYNNEI. Between the trimmed V and J ends, which lost 4 bases and 5 bases, there was a span of 8 bases. The CDR3 sequence is 12 residues long. This chain's CDR3 is CASSARGTEAFF. The CDR3 nucleotides read TGTGCCAGCAGTGCAAGGGGGACTGAAGCTTTCTTT.

The chain uses TRBV29-1 and TRBJ1-1; a possible D gene is TRBD1 (5 bases). The V gene's germline CDR1 is SQVTM and CDR2 ANQGSEA. Trimming left V 0 bases short and J 3 bases short, with 17 bases between. This CDR3 has 16 residues. CDR3 bases: TGCAGCGTTGAAGAAATAAGGAGGGGCCTGGACACTGAAGCTTTCTTT. It is translated as CSVEEIRRGLDTEAFF.

Here the CDR3 reads CASSYGTGCYNEQFF. CDR3 DNA: TGCGCCAGCAGCTACGGGACAGGGTGTTACAATGAGCAGTTCTTC. The chain combines TRBV5-1 with TRBJ2-1, with 9 bases matching TRBD1. This CDR3 is built from 15 residues. V trimming: 3 bases; J trimming: 4 bases; junction bases outside the gene matches: 5. Germline V gives CDR1 SGHRS, CDR2 YFSETQ.

The chain uses TRBV7-2 and TRBJ1-6; D not certain. CDR1 SGHTA and CDR2 FQGNSA come from the germline V gene. The V end lost 5 bases, the J end lost 1 base, and 12 bases lay between the germline ends. This CDR3 spans 16 amino acids. The CDR3 sequence: CASSQTTGSYNSPLHF. In nucleotides, the CDR3 is TGTGCCAGCAGCCAGACCACGGGGTCCTATAATTCACCCCTCCACTTT.

V is TRBV19 and J is TRBJ2-1; perhaps TRBD2 as D (6 bases). Per the germline V gene, CDR1 is LNHDA and CDR2 is SQIVND (reference sequence). Trimming pared 3 bases from V and 9 bases from J, leaving 12 bases between. The CDR3 has 13 amino acids. In DNA form, the CDR3 reads TGTGCCAGTAGTATCGCGGGGACGAGTGAGCAGTTCTTC. Its protein is CASSIAGTSEQFF.